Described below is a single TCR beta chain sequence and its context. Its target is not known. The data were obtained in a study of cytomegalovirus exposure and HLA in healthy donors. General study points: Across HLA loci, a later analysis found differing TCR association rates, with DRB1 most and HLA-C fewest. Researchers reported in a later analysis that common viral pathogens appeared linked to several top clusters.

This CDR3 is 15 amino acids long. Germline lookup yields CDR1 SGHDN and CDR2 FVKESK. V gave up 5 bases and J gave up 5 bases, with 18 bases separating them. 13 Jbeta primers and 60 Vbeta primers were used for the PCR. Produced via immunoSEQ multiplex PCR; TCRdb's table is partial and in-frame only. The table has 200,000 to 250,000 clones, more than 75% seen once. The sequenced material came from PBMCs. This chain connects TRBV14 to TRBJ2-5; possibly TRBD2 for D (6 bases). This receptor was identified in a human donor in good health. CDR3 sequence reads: CASSEGITGVETQYF. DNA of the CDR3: TGTGCCAGCAGCGAAGGAATTACGGGAGTGGAGACCCAGTACTTC.